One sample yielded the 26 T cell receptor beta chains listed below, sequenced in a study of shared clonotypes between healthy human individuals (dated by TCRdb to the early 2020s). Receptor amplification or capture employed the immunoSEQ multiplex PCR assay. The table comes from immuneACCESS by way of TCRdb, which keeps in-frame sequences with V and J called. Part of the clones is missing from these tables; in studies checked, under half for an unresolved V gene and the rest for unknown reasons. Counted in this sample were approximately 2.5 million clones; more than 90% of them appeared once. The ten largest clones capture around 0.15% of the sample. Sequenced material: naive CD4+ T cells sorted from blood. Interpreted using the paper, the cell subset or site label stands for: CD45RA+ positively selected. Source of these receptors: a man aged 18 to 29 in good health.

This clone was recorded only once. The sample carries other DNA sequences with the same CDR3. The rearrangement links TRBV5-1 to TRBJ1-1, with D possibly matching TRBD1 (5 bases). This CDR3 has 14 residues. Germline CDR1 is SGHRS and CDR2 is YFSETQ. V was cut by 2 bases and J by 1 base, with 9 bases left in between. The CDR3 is CASSFTGANTEAFF. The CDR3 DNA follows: TGCGCCAGCAGCTTTACTGGGGCGAACACTGAAGCTTTCTTT.

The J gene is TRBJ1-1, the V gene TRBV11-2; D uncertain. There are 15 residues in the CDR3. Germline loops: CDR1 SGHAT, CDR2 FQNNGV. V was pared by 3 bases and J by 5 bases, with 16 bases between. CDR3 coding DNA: TGTGCCAGCAGCTTGGCGGGGTCCATGGCTACTGAAGCTTTCTTT. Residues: CASSLAGSMATEAFF.

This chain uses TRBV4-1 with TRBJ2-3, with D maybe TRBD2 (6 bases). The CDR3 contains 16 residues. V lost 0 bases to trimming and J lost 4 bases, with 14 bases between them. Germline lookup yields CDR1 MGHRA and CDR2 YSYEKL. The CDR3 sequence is CASSQETRSGADTQYF. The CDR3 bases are TGCGCCAGCAGCCAAGAGACTAGGTCGGGGGCAGATACGCAGTATTTT.

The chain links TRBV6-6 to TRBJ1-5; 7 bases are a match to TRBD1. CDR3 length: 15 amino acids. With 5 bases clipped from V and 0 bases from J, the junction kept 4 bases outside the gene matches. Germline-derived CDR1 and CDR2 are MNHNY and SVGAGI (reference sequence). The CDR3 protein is CASSGGQYSNQPQHF. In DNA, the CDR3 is TGTGCCAGCAGTGGGGGACAGTATAGCAATCAGCCCCAGCATTTT.

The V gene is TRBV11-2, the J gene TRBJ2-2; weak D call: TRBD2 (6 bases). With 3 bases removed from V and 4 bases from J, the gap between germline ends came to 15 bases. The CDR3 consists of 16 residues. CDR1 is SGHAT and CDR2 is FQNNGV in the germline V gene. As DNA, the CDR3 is TGTGCCAGCAGCTTGACGGGCGGGAAGGGCACCGGGGAGCTGTTTTTT. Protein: CASSLTGGKGTGELFF.

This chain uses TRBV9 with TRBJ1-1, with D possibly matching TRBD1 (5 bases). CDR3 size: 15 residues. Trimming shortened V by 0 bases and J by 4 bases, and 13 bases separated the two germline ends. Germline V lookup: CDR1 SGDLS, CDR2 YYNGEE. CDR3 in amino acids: CASSVGTGHVTEAFF. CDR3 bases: TGTGCCAGCAGCGTAGGCACGGGGCATGTCACTGAAGCTTTCTTT.

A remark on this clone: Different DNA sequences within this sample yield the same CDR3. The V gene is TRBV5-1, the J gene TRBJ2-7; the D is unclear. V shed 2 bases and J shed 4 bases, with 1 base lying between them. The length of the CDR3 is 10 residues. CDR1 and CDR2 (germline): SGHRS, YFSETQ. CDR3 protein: CASSFYEQYF. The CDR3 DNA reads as TGCGCCAGCAGCTTTTACGAGCAGTACTTC.

CDR3 bases: TGTGCCAGCAGTATGACAGGGACCTACGAGCAGTACTTC. Translated: CASSMTGTYEQYF. The V and J genes are TRBV6-1 and TRBJ2-7; 7 bases agree with TRBD1. With 5 bases clipped from V and 2 bases from J, the junction kept 3 bases outside the gene matches. The V gene's germline CDR1 is MNHNS and CDR2 SASEGT. The CDR3 contains 13 residues.

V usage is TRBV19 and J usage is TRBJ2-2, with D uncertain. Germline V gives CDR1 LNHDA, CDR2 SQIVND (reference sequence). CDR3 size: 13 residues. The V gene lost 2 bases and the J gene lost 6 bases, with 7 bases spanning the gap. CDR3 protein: CASSILEAGELFF. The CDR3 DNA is TGTGCCAGTAGTATACTGGAAGCCGGGGAGCTGTTTTTT.

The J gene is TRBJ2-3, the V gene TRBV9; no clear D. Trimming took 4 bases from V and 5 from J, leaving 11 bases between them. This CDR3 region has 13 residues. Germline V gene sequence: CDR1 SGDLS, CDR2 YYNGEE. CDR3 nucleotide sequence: TGTGCCAGCAGCTGGGGTCTGATAGATACGCAGTATTTT. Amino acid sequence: CASSWGLIDTQYF.

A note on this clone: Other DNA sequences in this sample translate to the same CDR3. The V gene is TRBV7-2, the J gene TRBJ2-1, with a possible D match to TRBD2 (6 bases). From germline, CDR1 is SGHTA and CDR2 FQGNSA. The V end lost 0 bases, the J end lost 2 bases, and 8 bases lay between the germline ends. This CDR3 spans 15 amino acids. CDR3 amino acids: CASSLAGGTYNEQFF. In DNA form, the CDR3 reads TGTGCCAGCAGCTTAGCGGGGGGTACCTACAATGAGCAGTTCTTC.

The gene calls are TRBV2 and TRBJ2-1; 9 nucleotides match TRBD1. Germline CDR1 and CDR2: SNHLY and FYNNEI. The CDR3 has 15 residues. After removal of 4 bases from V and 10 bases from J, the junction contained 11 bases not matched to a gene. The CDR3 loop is CASSGFRTGVEEQFF. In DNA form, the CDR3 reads TGTGCCAGCAGTGGTTTTCGGACAGGGGTGGAGGAGCAGTTCTTC.

This CDR3 reads CASSGRDLAKNIQYF. In DNA, the CDR3 is TGTGCCAGCAGTGGCAGGGACCTAGCCAAAAACATTCAGTACTTC. The chain couples TRBV2 to TRBJ2-4; the D gene could be TRBD1 or TRBD2 (5 bases each). CDR1 is SNHLY, CDR2 FYNNEI, per germline. This CDR3 region has 15 residues. The V gene lost 4 bases and the J gene lost 0 bases, with 10 bases spanning the gap. The variable domain in full, with the rest retrieved from reference TRBV2 and TRBJ2-4, is EPEVTQTPSHQVTQMGQEVILRCVPISNHLYFYWYRQILGQKVEFLVSFYNNEISEKSEIFDDQFSVERPDGSNFTLKIRSTKLEDSAMYFCASSGRDLAKNIQYFGAGTRLSVL.

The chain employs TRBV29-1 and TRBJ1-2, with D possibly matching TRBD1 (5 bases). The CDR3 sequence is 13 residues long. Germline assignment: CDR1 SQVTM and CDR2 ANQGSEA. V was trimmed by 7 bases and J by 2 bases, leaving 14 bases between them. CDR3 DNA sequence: TGCAGCGCCCTACCCGGGGCCAACTATGGCTACACCTTC. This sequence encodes CSALPGANYGYTF.

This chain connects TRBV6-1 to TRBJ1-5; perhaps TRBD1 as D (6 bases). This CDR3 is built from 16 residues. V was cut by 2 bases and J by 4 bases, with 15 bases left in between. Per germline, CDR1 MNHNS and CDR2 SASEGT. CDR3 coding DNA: TGTGCCAGCAGTGAACCGTCAGGGGCCGGTAATCAGCCCCAGCATTTT. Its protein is CASSEPSGAGNQPQHF.

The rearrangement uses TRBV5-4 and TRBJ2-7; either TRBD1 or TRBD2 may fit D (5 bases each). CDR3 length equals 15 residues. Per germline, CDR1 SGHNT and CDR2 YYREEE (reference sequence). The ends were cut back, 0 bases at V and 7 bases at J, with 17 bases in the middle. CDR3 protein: CASSLESLGASEQYF. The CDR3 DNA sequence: TGTGCCAGCAGCTTGGAGTCTCTCGGGGCGTCGGAGCAGTACTTC. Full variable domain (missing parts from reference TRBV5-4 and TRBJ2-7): ETGVTQSPTHLIKTRGQQVTLRCSSQSGHNTVSWYQQALGQGPQFIFQYYREEENGRGNFPPRFSGLQFPNYSSELNVNALELDDSALYLCASSLESLGASEQYFGPGTRLTVT.

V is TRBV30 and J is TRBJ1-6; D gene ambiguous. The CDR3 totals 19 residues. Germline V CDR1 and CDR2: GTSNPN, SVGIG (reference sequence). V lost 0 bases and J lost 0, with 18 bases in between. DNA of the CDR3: TGTGCCTGGAGTGTAAAAGAAGGGAGACTCTCCTCCTATAATTCACCCCTCCACTTT. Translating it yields CAWSVKEGRLSSYNSPLHF.

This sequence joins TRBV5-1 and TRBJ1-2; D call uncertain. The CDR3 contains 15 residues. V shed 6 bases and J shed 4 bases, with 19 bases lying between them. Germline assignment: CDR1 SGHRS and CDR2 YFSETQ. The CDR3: CASNSNVDRGYGYTF. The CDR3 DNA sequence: TGCGCCAGCAACTCCAATGTGGACCGGGGCTATGGCTACACCTTC.

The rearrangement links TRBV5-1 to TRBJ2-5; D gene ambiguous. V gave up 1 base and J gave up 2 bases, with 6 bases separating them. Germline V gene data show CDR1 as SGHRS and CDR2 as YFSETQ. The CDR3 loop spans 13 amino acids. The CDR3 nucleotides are TGCGCCAGCAGCTTGATGGGTCAAGAGACCCAGTACTTC. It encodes CASSLMGQETQYF.

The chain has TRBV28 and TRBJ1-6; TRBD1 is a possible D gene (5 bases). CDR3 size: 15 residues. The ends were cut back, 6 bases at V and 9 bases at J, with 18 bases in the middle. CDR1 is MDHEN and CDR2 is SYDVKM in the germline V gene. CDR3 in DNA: TGTGCCAGCAGCCCTTCGGGGGGAGGCGGTTCACCCCTCCACTTT. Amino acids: CASSPSGGGGSPLHF.

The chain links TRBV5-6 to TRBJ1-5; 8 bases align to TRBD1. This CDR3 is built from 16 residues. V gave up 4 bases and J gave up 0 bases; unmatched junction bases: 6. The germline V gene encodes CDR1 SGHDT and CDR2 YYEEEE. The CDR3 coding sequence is TGTGCCAGCAGCGAAAACAGGGGGTATAGCAATCAGCCCCAGCATTTT. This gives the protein CASSENRGYSNQPQHF.

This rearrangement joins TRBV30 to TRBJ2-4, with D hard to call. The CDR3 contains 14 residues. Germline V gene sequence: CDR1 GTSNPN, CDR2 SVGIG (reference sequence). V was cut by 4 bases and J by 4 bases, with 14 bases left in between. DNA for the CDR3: TGTGCCTGGACACGGGCCGTGGGGAAAAACATTCAGTACTTC. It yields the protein CAWTRAVGKNIQYF.

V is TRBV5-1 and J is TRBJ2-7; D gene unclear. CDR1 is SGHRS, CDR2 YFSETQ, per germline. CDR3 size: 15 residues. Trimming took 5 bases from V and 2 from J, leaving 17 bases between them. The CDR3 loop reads CASRRQAADTYEQYF. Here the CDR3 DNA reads TGCGCCAGCAGGCGCCAGGCCGCCGACACCTACGAGCAGTACTTC.

CDR3 nucleotide sequence: TGTGCCAGCAGCTCCCCGGGACTAGCGGCAGCGGACTCCTACAATGAGCAGTTCTTC. It codes for CASSSPGLAAADSYNEQFF. The chain employs TRBV9 and TRBJ2-1; 11 nucleotides agree with TRBD2. CDR3 length equals 19 residues. CDR1 is SGDLS, CDR2 YYNGEE, per germline. V was pared by 4 bases and J by 0 bases, with 12 bases of the junction left unmatched. The full variable domain, in which reference TRBV9 and TRBJ2-1 provide the parts outside the CDR3, is DSGVTQTPKHLITATGQRVTLRCSPRSGDLSVYWYQQSLDQGLQFLIQYYNGEERAKGNILERFSAQQFPDLHSELNLSSLELGDSALYFCASSSPGLAAADSYNEQFFGPGTRLTVL.

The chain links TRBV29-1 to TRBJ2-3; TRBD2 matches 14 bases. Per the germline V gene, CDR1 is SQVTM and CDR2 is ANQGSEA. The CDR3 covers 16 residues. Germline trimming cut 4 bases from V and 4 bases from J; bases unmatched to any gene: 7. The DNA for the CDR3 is TGCAGCGTTGGGGGGACTAGCGGGAGAAAGGCAGATACGCAGTATTTT. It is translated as CSVGGTSGRKADTQYF.

The CDR3 region has the DNA TGTGCCAGCAAGTCTAGCGGGGGGAACACAGATACGCAGTATTTT. As protein: CASKSSGGNTDTQYF. The gene calls are TRBV6-6 and TRBJ2-3, with TRBD2 matching 11 bases. The CDR3 consists of 15 residues. Germline CDR1 reads MNHNY; CDR2 reads SVGAGI (reference sequence). V lost 7 bases and J lost 2; bases outside the gene matches: 5.